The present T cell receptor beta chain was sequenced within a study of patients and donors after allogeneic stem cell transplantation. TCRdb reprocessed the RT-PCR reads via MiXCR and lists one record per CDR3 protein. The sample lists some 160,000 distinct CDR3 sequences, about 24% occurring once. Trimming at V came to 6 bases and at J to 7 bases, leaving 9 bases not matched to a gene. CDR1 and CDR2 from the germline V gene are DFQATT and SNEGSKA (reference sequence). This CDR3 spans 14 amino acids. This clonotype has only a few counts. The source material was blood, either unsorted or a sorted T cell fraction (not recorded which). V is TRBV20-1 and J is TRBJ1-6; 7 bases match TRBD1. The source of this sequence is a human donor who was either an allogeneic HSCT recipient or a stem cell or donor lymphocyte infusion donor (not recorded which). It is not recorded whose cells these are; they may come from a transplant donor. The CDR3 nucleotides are TGCAGTGCCAATGAACAGGGGAACAATTCACCCCTCCACTTT. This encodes CSANEQGNNSPLHF.